This T cell receptor (beta chain) was documented in a study of OX40 agonist ivuxolimab in advanced cancers. About the study as a whole: Ivuxolimab was a fully human IgG2 agonistic monoclonal antibody targeting the costimulatory receptor OX40 (CD134). The dose-escalation cohort was almost 85% male with a mean age of approximately 59 years, ranging from 23 to 79. Of the approximately 53 patients in dose escalation, some 19 had hepatocellular carcinoma, roughly 15 had melanoma, 9 had renal cell carcinoma and 9 had head and neck cancer. The purpose of peripheral TCRbeta sequencing was to test whether ivuxolimab changed TCR sequence diversity and led to clonal T-cell expansion. The paper covers the monotherapy dose-escalation part of the phase I ivuxolimab trial, which included N of about 50 patients. Three dose-escalation patients achieved partial responses, one with hepatocellular carcinoma and two with cutaneous melanoma. Patients were allowed to have had prior anti-PD-1, anti-PD-L1 or anti-CTLA-4 therapy, and approximately 39% of the dose-escalation patients had been treated with checkpoint inhibitors. Intravenous ivuxolimab was administered to patients every 2 weeks at six dose levels: 0.01, 0.1, 0.3, 1.5, 3 and 10 mg/kg. Summary of the overall study and its limitations: Clonal expansion of both CD4+ and CD8+ blood T cells was observed from baseline to week 6 at doses 0.1 to 3.0 mg/kg. Partial responders in the 0.1-3.0 mg/kg groups had among the lowest normalized peripheral clonal expansion, especially among CD8+ T cells. Low levels of normalized T-cell clonal expansion were also seen in some nonresponding patients. Antigen specificity was not determined for the clonally expanded peripheral T cells. After ivuxolimab, more expanded clones were found on average in CD8+ T cells than in CD4+ T cells.

The germline V gene yields SGHVS for CDR1 and FQNEAQ for CDR2. V is cut back by 3 bases and J by 7 bases, with 9 bases in the junction unmatched. The CDR3, cysteine through phenylalanine, is 16 amino acids long. Kept here is only the CDR3 DNA, which spans 48 bases and is read in frame from base 1. For sequencing of the TCRbeta CDR3 region, genomic DNA was extracted from the sorted cells. The immunoSEQ Assay was used to sequence the TCRbeta CDR3 regions. Here the immuneACCESS table is served through TCRdb, limited to in-frame sequences with V and J called. Missing clones are a known gap in these copies; in checked studies unresolved V genes cover under half, and the rest lacks a known reason. In this sample the table shows tens of thousands of clones, around four fifths of which occur a single time. In total, the top ten clones hold 1.5% to 2% of the sample. The trial excluded patients who had a history of autoimmune disease or who were on systemic immunosuppression. In every dose cohort, peripheral blood was drawn for TCR sequencing at baseline, cycle 4 day 1, and cycle 7 day 1. The samples were taken from a phase I, first-in-human, multicenter, open-label dose-escalation trial of ivuxolimab. The trial enrolled adults with locally advanced or metastatic head and neck squamous cell, hepatocellular, melanoma or renal cell carcinoma. Before TCR sequencing, CD4+ T cells and CD8+ T cells from peripheral blood were sorted into separate populations.

To note about this clone: The clone's antigen remains unknown. No quality values exist for individual bases; no much larger clone is one base distant.

This sequence originates from an adult with an advanced solid tumor such as melanoma, head and neck, liver or kidney cancer. This specimen was CD4+ or CD8+ T cells sorted from blood, taken in a trial of the OX40 agonist ivuxolimab. The chain links TRBV7-8 with TRBJ2-1, with 10 middle bases fitting TRBD2. The DNA sequence is given as TGTGCCAGCAGCTTTCTAGCGGGGGAATACGGGAATGAGCAGTTCTTC. This sequence encodes CASSFLAGEYGNEQFF.